Listed below are T cell receptor beta chains from one sample, sequenced in a study of OX40 agonist ivuxolimab in advanced cancers. Produced via immunoSEQ multiplex PCR; TCRdb's table is partial and in-frame only. The sample records 92,000 or so clones, approximately 84% being singletons. The sample in question was CD4+ or CD8+ T cells sorted from blood, obtained in a trial of the OX40 agonist ivuxolimab. These TCRs come from an adult with an advanced solid tumor such as melanoma, head and neck, liver or kidney cancer. CDR3s include the opening cysteine and the closing phenylalanine or tryptophan. The order of the fields is clone size, V gene, D gene, J gene, CDR3 protein, CDR3 DNA. A D gene is named only where the DNA matches it firmly. Expanded clones are given a class, and other clones once, few, many or no size at all.

once	TRBV7-3	NA	TRBJ2-2	CASRRDRIAGELFF	TGTGCCAGCAGACGGGACCGGATCGCCGGGGAGCTGTTTTTT
NA	TRBV25-1	TRBD2	TRBJ2-3	CASSPTSGESDTQYF	TGTGCCAGCAGCCCGACTAGCGGGGAATCAGATACGCAGTATTTT
NA	TRBV11-2	NA	TRBJ1-5	CASSLSGDGWGQPQHF	TGTGCCAGCAGCCTCAGCGGGGACGGTTGGGGACAGCCCCAGCATTTT
NA	TRBV9	NA	TRBJ1-5	CASSARTENQPQHF	TGTGCCAGCAGCGCTCGGACGGAGAATCAGCCCCAGCATTTT
NA	TRBV19	TRBD2	TRBJ2-1	CASSTVAGGWDEQFF	TGTGCCAGTAGTACCGTAGCGGGAGGGTGGGATGAGCAGTTCTTC
NA	TRBV7-9	NA	TRBJ2-2	CASSLEGTGTGELFF	TGTGCCAGCAGCTTAGAGGGGACGGGGACCGGGGAGCTGTTTTTT
NA	TRBV6-1	TRBD1	TRBJ1-2	CASSEAGGGGYTF	TGTGCCAGCAGTGAAGCAGGGGGCGGTGGCTACACCTTC
NA	TRBV11-3	TRBD1	TRBJ2-3	CASSLQGTDTQYF	TGTGCCAGCAGCCTACAGGGGACAGATACGCAGTATTTT
NA	TRBV9	NA	TRBJ1-1	CASSVQVMNTEAFF	TGTGCCAGCAGCGTACAGGTGATGAACACTGAAGCTTTCTTT
once	TRBV19	TRBD1	TRBJ1-2	CASSRAPGGNYGYTF	TGTGCCAGTAGTAGGGCGCCAGGGGGAAACTATGGCTACACCTTC
NA	TRBV21-1	NA	TRBJ1-3	CASSKANFRDRGRKGSDGNTIYF	TGTGCCAGCAGCAAAGCTAACTTTCGGGACAGGGGGCGAAAAGGGTCGGACGGAAACACCATATATTTT
few	TRBV18	NA	TRBJ1-3	CASSPSSGNTIYF	TGTGCCAGCTCACCGAGCTCTGGAAACACCATATATTTT
NA	TRBV5-1	NA	TRBJ1-1	CASSLSLQGRGTEAFF	TGCGCCAGCAGCTTGTCCCTACAGGGACGGGGCACTGAAGCTTTCTTT
once	TRBV5-6	NA	TRBJ1-5	CASSLGTENQPQHF	TGTGCCAGCAGCTTGGGGACGGAGAATCAGCCCCAGCATTTT
NA	TRBV29-1	NA	TRBJ2-2	CSVEFGPGELFF	TGCAGCGTTGAATTTGGTCCCGGGGAGCTGTTTTTT
NA	TRBV5-1	TRBD2	TRBJ2-7	CASSLGLAATYEQYF	TGCGCCAGCAGCTTGGGACTAGCGGCAACATACGAGCAGTACTTC
NA	TRBV5-6	NA	TRBJ2-3	CASSLAPAGRTDTQYF	TGTGCCAGCAGCTTGGCCCCAGCGGGTCGCACAGATACGCAGTATTTT
NA	TRBV7-2	TRBD1	TRBJ1-2	CASSLITGTVGYTF	TGTGCCAGCAGCCTCATAACCGGGACAGTGGGCTACACCTTC
NA	TRBV19	NA	TRBJ1-2	CASSKNRSYGYTF	TGTGCCAGTAGTAAGAACAGGTCCTATGGCTACACCTTC
NA	TRBV9	NA	TRBJ1-2	CASSVGGAGYTF	TGTGCCAGCAGCGTAGGCGGGGCGGGCTACACCTTC
NA	TRBV19	NA	TRBJ1-4	CASKIGSMPNEKLFF	TGTGCCAGTAAAATCGGAAGTATGCCTAATGAAAAACTGTTTTTT
NA	TRBV7-9	NA	TRBJ1-3	CASSLPGNTIYF	TGTGCCAGCAGCCTACCGGGAAACACCATATATTTT
NA	TRBV28	NA	TRBJ2-7	CASLVGGSYEQYF	TGTGCCAGCCTCGTAGGGGGATCCTACGAGCAGTACTTC
NA	TRBV5-8	NA	TRBJ1-4	CASSLGKSSEKLFF	TGTGCCAGCAGCTTGGGCAAAAGCAGTGAAAAACTGTTTTTT
NA	TRBV5-1	NA	TRBJ2-7	CASSLGVLYEQYF	TGCGCCAGCAGCTTGGGGGTTCTCTACGAGCAGTACTTC
NA	TRBV27	NA	TRBJ1-2	CASSPLRDYYGYTF	TGTGCCAGCAGTCCCCTCCGGGACTACTATGGCTACACCTTC
once	TRBV7-3	NA	TRBJ1-1	CASSLNGMNTEAFF	TGTGCCAGCAGCTTAAACGGGATGAACACTGAAGCTTTCTTT
NA	TRBV28	NA	TRBJ1-6	CASSLGQRGDSPLHF	TGTGCCAGCAGTTTAGGACAGCGTGGAGATTCACCCCTCCACTTT
NA	TRBV10-3	NA	TRBJ2-1	CAISELNEQFF	TGTGCCATCAGTGAGTTGAATGAGCAGTTCTTC
NA	TRBV6-6	TRBD1	TRBJ2-7	CASKGTASSYEQYF	TGTGCCAGCAAAGGGACAGCCAGCTCCTACGAGCAGTACTTC
few	TRBV19	TRBD2	TRBJ2-1	CASSIGPSGRPSPDEQFF	TGTGCCAGTAGTATAGGTCCTAGCGGGAGACCGTCTCCCGATGAGCAGTTCTTC
NA	TRBV6-5	NA	TRBJ1-1	CASSFGTVNTEAFF	TGTGCCAGCAGTTTTGGGACGGTGAACACTGAAGCTTTCTTT
NA	TRBV10-1	TRBD2	TRBJ2-3	CASSDSGRATDTQYF	TGCGCCAGCAGTGACAGCGGGAGAGCGACAGATACGCAGTATTTT
NA	TRBV7-6	TRBD1	TRBJ1-1	CASSLTGGGAEAFF	TGTGCCAGCAGCTTAACAGGGGGCGGAGCTGAAGCTTTCTTT
once	TRBV7-9	NA	TRBJ2-5	CASSPADRWGETQYF	TGTGCCAGCAGCCCCGCTGACAGGTGGGGAGAGACCCAGTACTTC
many	TRBV6-1	NA	TRBJ1-4	CASSSWGTREKLFF	TGTGCCAGCAGTTCATGGGGTACGAGGGAAAAACTGTTTTTT
NA	TRBV30	NA	TRBJ2-7	CAWSVRSEQYF	TGTGCCTGGAGTGTACGAAGCGAGCAGTACTTC
NA	TRBV9	NA	TRBJ1-6	CASSPHDTNNSPLHF	TGTGCCAGCAGCCCCCATGACACTAATAATTCACCCCTCCACTTT
NA	TRBV6-5	NA	TRBJ1-2	CASSYSTTAGYTF	TGTGCCAGCAGTTACTCAACGACAGCCGGCTACACCTTC
NA	TRBV5-1	TRBD1	TRBJ2-3	CASSLAGLWDRVLVDTQYF	TGCGCCAGCAGCTTGGCCGGTCTGTGGGACAGGGTCCTTGTAGATACGCAGTATTTT
once	TRBV19	NA	TRBJ1-5	CASSFRNQPRHF	TGTGCCAGTAGTTTCCGGAATCAGCCCCGGCATTTT
NA	TRBV2	NA	TRBJ1-2	CASSLQGLANYGYTF	TGTGCCAGCAGTCTTCAGGGGCTAGCTAACTATGGCTACACCTTC
NA	TRBV7-2	NA	TRBJ1-1	CASSTTLSQAFF	TGTGCCAGCAGCACAACACTGTCCCAAGCTTTCTTT
NA	TRBV19	NA	TRBJ1-1	CASSIDRGPMNTEAFF	TGTGCCAGTAGTATAGACAGGGGACCAATGAACACTGAAGCTTTCTTT
NA	TRBV23-1	NA	TRBJ2-4	CASSQYPGSDLVKNIQYF	TGCGCCAGCAGTCAATATCCGGGATCCGACTTAGTCAAAAACATTCAGTACTTC
NA	TRBV9	TRBD1	TRBJ2-7	CASSPRATGGNYEQYF	TGTGCCAGCAGCCCCCGAGCGACAGGGGGTAACTACGAGCAGTACTTC
NA	TRBV15	NA	TRBJ2-7	CATSRGGMSYEQYF	TGTGCCACCAGCAGAGGAGGGATGTCCTACGAGCAGTACTTC
NA	TRBV4-3	TRBD1	TRBJ1-2	CASSQGAGGYGYTF	TGCGCCAGCAGCCAAGGAGCAGGGGGCTATGGCTACACCTTC
NA	TRBV5-8	TRBD2	TRBJ2-4	CASSTGGAKNIQYF	TGTGCCAGCAGCACCGGGGGGGCCAAAAACATTCAGTACTTC